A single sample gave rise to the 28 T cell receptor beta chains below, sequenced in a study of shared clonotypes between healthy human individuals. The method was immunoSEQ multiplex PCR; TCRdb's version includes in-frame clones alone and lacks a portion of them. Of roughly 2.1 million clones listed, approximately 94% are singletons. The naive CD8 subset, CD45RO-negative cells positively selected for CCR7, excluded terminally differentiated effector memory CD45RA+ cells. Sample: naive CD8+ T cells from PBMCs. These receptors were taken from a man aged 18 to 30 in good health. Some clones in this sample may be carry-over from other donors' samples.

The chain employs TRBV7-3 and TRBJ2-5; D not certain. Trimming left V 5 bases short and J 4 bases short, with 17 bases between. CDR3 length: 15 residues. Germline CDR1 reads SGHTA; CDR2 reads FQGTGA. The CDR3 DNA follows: TGTGCCAGCAGCCCAATTGGGCCAGGCGGAGAGACCCAGTACTTC. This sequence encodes CASSPIGPGGETQYF.

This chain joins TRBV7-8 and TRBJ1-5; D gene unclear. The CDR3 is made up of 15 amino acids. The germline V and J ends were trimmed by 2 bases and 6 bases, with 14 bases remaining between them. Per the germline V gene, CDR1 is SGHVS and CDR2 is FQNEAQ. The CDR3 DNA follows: TGTGCCAGCAGCTTATTTCTAGGGTCGGGTCAGCCCCAGCATTTT. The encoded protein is CASSLFLGSGQPQHF.

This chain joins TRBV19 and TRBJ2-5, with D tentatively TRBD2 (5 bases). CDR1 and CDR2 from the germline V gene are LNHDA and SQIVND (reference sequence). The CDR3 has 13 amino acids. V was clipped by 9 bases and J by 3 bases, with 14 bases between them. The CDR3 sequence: CASSADMEETQYF. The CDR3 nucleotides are TGTGCCAGCTCAGCGGATATGGAAGAGACCCAGTACTTC.

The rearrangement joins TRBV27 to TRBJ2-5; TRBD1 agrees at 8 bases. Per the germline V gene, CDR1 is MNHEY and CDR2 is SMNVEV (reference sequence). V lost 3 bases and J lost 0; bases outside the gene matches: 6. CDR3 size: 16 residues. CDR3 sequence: CASSFRPTGDQETQYF. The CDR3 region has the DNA TGTGCCAGCAGTTTCCGACCGACAGGGGACCAAGAGACCCAGTACTTC.

In nucleotides, the CDR3 is TGTGCCAGCAGTTACGATGGCGGAACTAACACCGGGGAGCTGTTTTTT. This encodes CASSYDGGTNTGELFF. The gene calls are TRBV6-5 and TRBJ2-2; no reliable D call. The CDR3 runs 16 residues. Per germline, CDR1 MNHEY and CDR2 SVGAGI. V was trimmed by 2 bases and J by 2 bases, leaving 12 bases between them.

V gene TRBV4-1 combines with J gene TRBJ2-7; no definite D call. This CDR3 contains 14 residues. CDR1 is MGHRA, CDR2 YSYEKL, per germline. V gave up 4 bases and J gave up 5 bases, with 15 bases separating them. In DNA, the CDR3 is TGCGCCAGCAGCCCGCAGCTCCCGACCGACGAGCAGTACTTC. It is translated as CASSPQLPTDEQYF.

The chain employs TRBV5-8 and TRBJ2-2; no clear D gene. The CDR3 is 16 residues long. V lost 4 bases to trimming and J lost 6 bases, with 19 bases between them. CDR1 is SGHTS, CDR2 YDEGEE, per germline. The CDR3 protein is CASSLGTLLFSGELFF. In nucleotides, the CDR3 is TGTGCCAGCAGCCTGGGTACCTTGCTCTTTTCCGGGGAGCTGTTTTTT.

The CDR3 DNA is TGTGCCAGCAGTTTCTCAGTCCGACAGGCCGGAGGTGGCACTGAAGCTTTCTTT. Translation gives CASSFSVRQAGGGTEAFF. The chain joins TRBV27 to TRBJ1-1; tentative D call: TRBD1 (6 bases). V lost 3 bases and J lost 4, with 24 bases in between. The CDR3 has 18 residues. Germline V lookup: CDR1 MNHEY, CDR2 SMNVEV (reference sequence).

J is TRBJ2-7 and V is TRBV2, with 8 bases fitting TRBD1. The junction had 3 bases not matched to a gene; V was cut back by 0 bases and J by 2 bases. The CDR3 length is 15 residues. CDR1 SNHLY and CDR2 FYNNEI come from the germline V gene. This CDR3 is CASSEAGQATYEQYF. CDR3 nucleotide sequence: TGTGCCAGCAGTGAAGCGGGACAGGCGACCTACGAGCAGTACTTC.

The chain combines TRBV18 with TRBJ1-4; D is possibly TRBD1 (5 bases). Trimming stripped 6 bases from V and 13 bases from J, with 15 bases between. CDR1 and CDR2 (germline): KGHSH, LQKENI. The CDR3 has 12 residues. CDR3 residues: CASSPGPLRLFF. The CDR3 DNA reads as TGTGCCAGCTCCCCGGGACCTTTGAGACTGTTTTTT.

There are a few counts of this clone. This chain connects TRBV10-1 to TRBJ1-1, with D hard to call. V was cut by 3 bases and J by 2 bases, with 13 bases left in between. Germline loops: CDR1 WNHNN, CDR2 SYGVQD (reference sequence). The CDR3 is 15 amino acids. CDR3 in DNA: TGCGCCAGCAGTGATGGATGGGCGGGCAACACTGAAGCTTTCTTT. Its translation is CASSDGWAGNTEAFF.

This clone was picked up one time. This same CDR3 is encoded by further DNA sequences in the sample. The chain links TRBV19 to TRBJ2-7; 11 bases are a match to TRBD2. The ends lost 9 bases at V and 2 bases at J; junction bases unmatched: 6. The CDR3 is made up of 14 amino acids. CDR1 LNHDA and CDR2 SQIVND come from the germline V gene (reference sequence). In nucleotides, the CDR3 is TGTGCCAGCTCGTTAGCGGGAGGGCCCTACGAGCAGTACTTC. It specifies CASSLAGGPYEQYF. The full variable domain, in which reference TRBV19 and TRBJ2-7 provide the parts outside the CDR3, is DGGITQSPKYLFRKEGQNVTLSCEQNLNHDAMYWYRQDPGQGLRLIYYSQIVNDFQKGDIAEGYSVSREKKESFPLTVTSAQKNPTAFYLCASSLAGGPYEQYFGPGTRLTVT.

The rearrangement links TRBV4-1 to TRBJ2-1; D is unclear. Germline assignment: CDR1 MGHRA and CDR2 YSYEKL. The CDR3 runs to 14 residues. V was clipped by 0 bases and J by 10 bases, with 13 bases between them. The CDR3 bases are TGCGCCAGCAGCCAAGAAGATTCGTTGCCCGAGCAGTTCTTC. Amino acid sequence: CASSQEDSLPEQFF.

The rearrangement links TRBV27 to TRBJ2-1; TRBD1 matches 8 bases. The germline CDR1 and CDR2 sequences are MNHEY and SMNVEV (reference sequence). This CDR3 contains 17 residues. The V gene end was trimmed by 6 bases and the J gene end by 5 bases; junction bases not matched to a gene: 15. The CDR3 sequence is CASRPFPGQDINNEQFF. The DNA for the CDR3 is TGTGCCAGCAGACCATTCCCGGGACAGGACATCAACAATGAGCAGTTCTTC.

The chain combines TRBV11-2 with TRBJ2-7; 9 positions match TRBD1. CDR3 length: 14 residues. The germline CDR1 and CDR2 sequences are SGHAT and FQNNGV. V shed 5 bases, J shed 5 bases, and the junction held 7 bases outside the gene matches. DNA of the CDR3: TGTGCCAGCAGCAACCGGGACAGGGAGAACGAGCAGTACTTC. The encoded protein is CASSNRDRENEQYF.

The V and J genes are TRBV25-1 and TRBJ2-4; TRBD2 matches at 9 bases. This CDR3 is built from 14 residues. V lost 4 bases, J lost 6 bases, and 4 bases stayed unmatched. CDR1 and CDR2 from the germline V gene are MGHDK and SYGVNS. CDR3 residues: CASSGAGGRNIQYF. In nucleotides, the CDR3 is TGTGCCAGCAGTGGGGCGGGAGGGCGAAACATTCAGTACTTC.

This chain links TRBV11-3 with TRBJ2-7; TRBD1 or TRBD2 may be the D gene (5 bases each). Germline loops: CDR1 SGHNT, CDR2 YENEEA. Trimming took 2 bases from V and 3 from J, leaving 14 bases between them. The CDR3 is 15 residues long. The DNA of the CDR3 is TGTGCCAGCAGCTTATACCAGGGAGAAATCTACGAGCAGTACTTC. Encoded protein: CASSLYQGEIYEQYF.

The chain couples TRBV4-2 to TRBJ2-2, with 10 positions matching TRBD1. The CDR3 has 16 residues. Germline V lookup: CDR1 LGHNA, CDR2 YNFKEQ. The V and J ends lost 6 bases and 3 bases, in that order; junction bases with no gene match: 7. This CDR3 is CASRDRGAGDTGELFF. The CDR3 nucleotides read TGTGCCAGCAGGGACAGGGGGGCTGGGGACACCGGGGAGCTGTTTTTT.

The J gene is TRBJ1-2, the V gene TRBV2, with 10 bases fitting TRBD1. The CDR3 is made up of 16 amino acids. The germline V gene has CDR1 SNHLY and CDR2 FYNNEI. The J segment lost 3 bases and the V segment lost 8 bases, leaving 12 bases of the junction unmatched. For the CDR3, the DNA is TGTGCCAGCTGGGGGACAGGGGCGCCACTCGACTATGGCTACACCTTC. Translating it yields CASWGTGAPLDYGYTF.

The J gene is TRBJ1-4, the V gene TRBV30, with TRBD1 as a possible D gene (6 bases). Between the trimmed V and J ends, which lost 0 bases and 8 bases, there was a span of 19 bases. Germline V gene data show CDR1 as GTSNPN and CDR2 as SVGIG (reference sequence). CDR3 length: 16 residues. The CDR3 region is CAWSVRSGGQGEKLFF. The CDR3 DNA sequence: TGTGCCTGGAGTGTACGCTCGGGCGGCCAGGGGGAAAAACTGTTTTTT.

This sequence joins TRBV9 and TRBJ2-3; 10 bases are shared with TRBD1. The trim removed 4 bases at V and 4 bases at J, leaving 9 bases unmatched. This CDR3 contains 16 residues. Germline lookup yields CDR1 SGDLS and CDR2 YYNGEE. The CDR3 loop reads CASSPPGQGRADTQYF. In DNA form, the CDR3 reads TGTGCCAGCAGCCCTCCGGGACAGGGGAGGGCAGATACGCAGTATTTT. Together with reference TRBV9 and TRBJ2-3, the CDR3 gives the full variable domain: DSGVTQTPKHLITATGQRVTLRCSPRSGDLSVYWYQQSLDQGLQFLIQYYNGEERAKGNILERFSAQQFPDLHSELNLSSLELGDSALYFCASSPPGQGRADTQYFGPGTRLTVL.

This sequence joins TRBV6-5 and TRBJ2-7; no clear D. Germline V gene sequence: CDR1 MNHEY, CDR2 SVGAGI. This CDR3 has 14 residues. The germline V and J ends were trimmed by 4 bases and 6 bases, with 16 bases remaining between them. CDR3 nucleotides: TGTGCCAGCAGTTCCCGGGCCAAGACCCGCGAGCAGTACTTC. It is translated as CASSSRAKTREQYF.

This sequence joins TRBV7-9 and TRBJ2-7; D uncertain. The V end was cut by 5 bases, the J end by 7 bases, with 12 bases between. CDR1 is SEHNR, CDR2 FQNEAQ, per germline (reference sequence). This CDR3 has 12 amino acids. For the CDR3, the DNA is TGTGCCAGCAGCCCCCTCGCCCGAGAGCAGTACTTC. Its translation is CASSPLAREQYF.

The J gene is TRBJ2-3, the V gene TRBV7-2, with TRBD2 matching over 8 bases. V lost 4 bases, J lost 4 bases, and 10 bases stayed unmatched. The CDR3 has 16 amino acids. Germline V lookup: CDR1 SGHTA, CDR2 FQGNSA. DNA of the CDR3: TGTGCCAGCAGCTCCCAAGTAGCGGGAATCGCAGATACGCAGTATTTT. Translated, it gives CASSSQVAGIADTQYF.

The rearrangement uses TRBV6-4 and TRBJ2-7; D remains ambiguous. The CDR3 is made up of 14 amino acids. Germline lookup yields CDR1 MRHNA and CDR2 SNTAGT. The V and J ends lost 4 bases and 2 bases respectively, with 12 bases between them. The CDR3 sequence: CASSGGTETYEQYF. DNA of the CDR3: TGTGCCAGCAGTGGGGGAACAGAAACCTACGAGCAGTACTTC.

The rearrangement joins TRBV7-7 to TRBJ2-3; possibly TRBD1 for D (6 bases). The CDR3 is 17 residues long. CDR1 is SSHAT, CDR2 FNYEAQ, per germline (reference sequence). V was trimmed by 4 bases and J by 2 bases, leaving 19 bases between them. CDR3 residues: CASSSQQGGLTTDTQYF. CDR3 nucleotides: TGTGCCAGCAGCTCTCAACAGGGTGGGCTCACCACAGATACGCAGTATTTT.

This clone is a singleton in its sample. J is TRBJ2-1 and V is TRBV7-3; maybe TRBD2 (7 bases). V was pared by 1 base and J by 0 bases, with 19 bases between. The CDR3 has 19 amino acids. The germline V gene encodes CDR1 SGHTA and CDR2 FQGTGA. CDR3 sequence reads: CASSLNVGGPGSSYNEQFF. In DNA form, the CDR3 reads TGTGCCAGCAGCTTAAATGTCGGGGGGCCAGGCAGCTCCTACAATGAGCAGTTCTTC.

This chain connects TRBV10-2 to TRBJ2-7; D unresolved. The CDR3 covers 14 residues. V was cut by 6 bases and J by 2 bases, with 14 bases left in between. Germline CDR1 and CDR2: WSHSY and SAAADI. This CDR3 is CASSGDGIPYEQYF. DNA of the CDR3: TGCGCCAGCAGCGGAGACGGCATTCCCTACGAGCAGTACTTC.